A selection of T cell receptor beta chains follows, all from one sample in a study of CD8 T cells in ankylosing spondylitis. TCRdb processed the 5' RACE reads anew with MiXCR; each CDR3 protein has one entry. The sample lists 100,000 or so distinct CDR3 sequences, about 8.1% occurring once. Material for sequencing was blood, either unsorted or a sorted T cell fraction (not recorded which). Receptors originate from a male donor with ankylosing spondylitis. Each CDR3 is given with its conserved first and last residue. The D gene is left open where the match is weak. Size is omitted from some rows. Given values are once, few, many or a class for expanded clones.

d_gene	len	v_gene	j_gene	abundance	CDR3nt	CDR3aa
.	13	TRBV4-2	TRBJ2-1	many	TGTGCCAGCAGCCAAGAACGGCTAGCGGAGCAGTTCTTC	CASSQERLAEQFF
.	14	TRBV24-1	TRBJ2-3	few	TGTGCCACCAGTGATTATGGCAGCTCAGATACGCAGTATTTT	CATSDYGSSDTQYF
.	15	TRBV27	TRBJ2-2	many	TGTGCCAGCAGTTTGACTGGGGCGAACACCGGGGAGCTGTTTTTT	CASSLTGANTGELFF
.	15	TRBV9	TRBJ2-7	many	TGTGCCAGCAGCGTAGAAGCATCCGTACTCTACGAGCAGTACTTC	CASSVEASVLYEQYF
.	13	TRBV2	TRBJ2-7	few	TGTGCCTCCCAAGAAGGTTTTGGCTACGAGCAGTACTTC	CASQEGFGYEQYF
TRBD2	18	TRBV11-2	TRBJ2-1	.	TGTGCCAGCAGCTTAGATATCGGGAGGCGGTCGACCTACAATGAGCAGTTCTTC	CASSLDIGRRSTYNEQFF
.	13	TRBV30	TRBJ1-1	many	TGTGCCTGGAGTAGGACTCCTCAGACTGAAGCTTTCTTT	CAWSRTPQTEAFF
TRBD1	15	TRBV7-9	TRBJ2-3	few	TGTGCCAGCAGCCCCGGACAGGGAAGCACAGATACGCAGTATTTT	CASSPGQGSTDTQYF
.	12	TRBV27	TRBJ1-2	.	TGTGCCAGCGGACCGATTAACTATGGCTACACCTTC	CASGPINYGYTF
.	14	TRBV12-3/TRBV12-4	TRBJ1-5	many	TGTGCCAGCAGTAGCGTTGGAGGCAATCAGCCCCAGCATTTT	CASSSVGGNQPQHF
TRBD1	15	TRBV27	TRBJ2-1	few	TGTGCCAGCAGTTTATTTCAGGGGGCGAGAGCCGAGCAGTTCTTC	CASSLFQGARAEQFF
TRBD1	15	TRBV20-1	TRBJ2-1	many	TGCAGTGCTAGTCCCAGGGGGCCTTCCTACAATGAGCAGTTCTTC	CSASPRGPSYNEQFF
TRBD1	14	TRBV7-9	TRBJ1-5	many	TGTGCCAGCAAAAGGACAGGGGACAATCAGCCCCAGCATTTT	CASKRTGDNQPQHF
.	15	TRBV3-1	TRBJ2-1	many	TGTGCCAGCAGCCAAGACTCCTGGGGGAACAATGAGCAGTTCTTC	CASSQDSWGNNEQFF
TRBD2	14	TRBV12-3/TRBV12-4	TRBJ2-4	many	TGTGCCAGCAGTTTAGGGGAGGGTGGACACATTCAGTACTTC	CASSLGEGGHIQYF
TRBD1	13	TRBV10-3	TRBJ2-7	.	TGTGCCACCGGGACAGGGGGCTCCTACGAGCAGTACTTC	CATGTGGSYEQYF
TRBD2	15	TRBV24-1	TRBJ2-3	.	TGTGCCACCAGTGAAGATAGCGGGGTCACAGATACGCAGTATTTT	CATSEDSGVTDTQYF
.	12	TRBV3-1	TRBJ2-1	many	TGTGCCAGCAGCCAAGGGGTCAATGAGCAGTTCTTC	CASSQGVNEQFF
TRBD2	13	TRBV6-1	TRBJ2-2	many	TGTGCCAGCAGCGTAGCGGGAGCGTCTGAGCTGTTTTTT	CASSVAGASELFF
.	13	TRBV5-1	TRBJ1-1	.	TGCGCCAGCACCCCCGGGGGGAACACTGAAGCTTTCTTT	CASTPGGNTEAFF
.	13	TRBV11-2	TRBJ2-1	many	TGTGCCAGCAGCTTAGTAGGTGAGATTGAGCAGTTCTTC	CASSLVGEIEQFF
.	11	TRBV7-9	TRBJ2-5	many	TGTGCCAGCAGCCCTCTAGAGACCCAGTACTTC	CASSPLETQYF
TRBD1	15	TRBV24-1	TRBJ2-5	few	TGTGCCACCAGTGAGGGACAGGGCCACCAAGAGACCCAGTACTTC	CATSEGQGHQETQYF
TRBD2	19	TRBV4-2	TRBJ2-7	many	TGTGCCAGCAGCCAGGAACCGGGACTAGCGGAAGCGAGCTCCTACGAGCAGTACTTC	CASSQEPGLAEASSYEQYF
.	15	TRBV5-6	TRBJ2-1	few	TGTGCCAGCAGCAGCGGGACAAGTAGATACAATGAGCAGTTCTTC	CASSSGTSRYNEQFF
.	14	TRBV20-1	TRBJ1-5	many	TGCAGTGCTAGAGAAGGTTTCAGCAATCAGCCCCAGCATTTT	CSAREGFSNQPQHF
TRBD1	17	TRBV7-8	TRBJ1-1	many	TGTGCCAGCAGCTTAGAGACAGGGGGTAGGAGAAACACTGAAGCTTTCTTT	CASSLETGGRRNTEAFF
.	15	TRBV27	TRBJ2-3	many	TGTGCCAGCAGTTTTTCGTCCTCTAGCACAGATACGCAGTATTTT	CASSFSSSSTDTQYF
.	14	TRBV12-3/TRBV12-4	TRBJ2-7	.	TGTGCCAGCAGTTCTGGGGGGGGCCCCTACGAGCAGTACTTC	CASSSGGGPYEQYF
.	15	TRBV7-9	TRBJ2-3	few	TGTGCCAGCAGCTTAGGACAGGCTAGCACAGATACGCAGTATTTT	CASSLGQASTDTQYF
TRBD2	15	TRBV4-1	TRBJ2-2	many	TGCGCCAGCAGCCAAGTGGGGGGGATCGCCGGGGAGCTGTTTTTT	CASSQVGGIAGELFF
.	15	TRBV24-1	TRBJ2-5	few	TGTGCCACCAGTGATTTGCACGTCCTAGGGGAGACCCAGTACTTC	CATSDLHVLGETQYF
.	17	TRBV3-1	TRBJ2-1	few	TGTGCCAGCAGCCAAGATCCCGCAGGGGGACTTTCTAATGAGCAGTTCTTC	CASSQDPAGGLSNEQFF
.	14	TRBV3-1	TRBJ1-5	.	TGTGCCAGCAGCCAAGATGGGGCGAATCAGCCCCAGCATTTT	CASSQDGANQPQHF
.	15	TRBV5-1	TRBJ1-1	.	TGCGCCAGCAGGCCCTCAGGGAATTGGAACACTGAAGCTTTCTTT	CASRPSGNWNTEAFF
.	11	TRBV29-1	TRBJ1-2	many	TGCAGCGTTGGAGACTCGGCTGGCTACACCTTC	CSVGDSAGYTF
.	15	TRBV12-3/TRBV12-4	TRBJ2-1	once	TGTGCCAGCAGTTTAGTCGGGGGTACCTACAATGAGCAGTTCTTC	CASSLVGGTYNEQFF
.	16	TRBV4-1	TRBJ1-1	many	TGCGCCAGCAGCCAGAGGGATCTAGTCTTGAACACTGAAGCTTTCTTT	CASSQRDLVLNTEAFF
TRBD1	16	TRBV12-3/TRBV12-4	TRBJ2-1	many	TGTGCCAGCAGTTACGGGACAGGGGGCTCCTACAATGAGCAGTTCTTC	CASSYGTGGSYNEQFF
.	14	TRBV6-1	TRBJ2-6	many	TGTGCCAGCAGTGATCCACCTGGGGCCAACGTCCTGACTTTC	CASSDPPGANVLTF
TRBD2	16	TRBV7-2	TRBJ2-2	many	TGTGCCAGCAGCCCCCGACTAGCGGGACACACCGGGGAGCTGTTTTTT	CASSPRLAGHTGELFF